The clone carrying this T cell receptor beta chain was detected only a few times. V lost 4 bases and J lost 0; bases outside the gene matches: 3. Germline assignment: CDR1 MGHDK and CDR2 SYGVNS. The CDR3 spans 17 residues. The data were taken from a study of T-cell reconstitution after alpha-beta-depleted transplantation in children. Construction of the TCRbeta library involved unique molecular identifiers. MiXCR, applied by TCRdb to the PCR reads, yields one record per CDR3 protein. Of around 680,000 distinct CDR3 sequences listed, approximately 16% were seen once; the top ten hold approximately 1%. Sample: PBMCs from the stem cell graft donor, taken from the stem cell graft. V and J are TRBV25-1 and TRBJ2-5, with 15 bases aligning to TRBD2. This sequence originates from a human donor who donated a stem cell graft to a child with acute myeloid leukemia. The CDR3 sequence: CASSGTSGGVYQETQYF. CDR3 sequence (DNA): TGTGCCAGCAGTGGGACTAGCGGGGGGGTTTACCAAGAGACCCAGTACTTC.